Listed below are T cell receptor beta chains from one sample, sequenced in a study of T-cell memory formation after mild COVID-19. TCRdb recomputed calls from the 5' RACE reads with MiXCR, one row per CDR3 protein. The sample includes approximately 300,000 distinct CDR3 sequences, approximately 8.4% of them seen just once. The sequencing input was PBMCs or a T cell subset sorted from them (not recorded which). The receptors come from a man aged 18 to 30 who had mild COVID-19 (a few samples of this study predate the infection). Cell type and time point are not known. CDR3s include the opening cysteine and the closing phenylalanine or tryptophan. The D gene is left open where the match is weak. Where a row states a size, it is once, few, many or the class of an expanded clone; other rows omit it.

d_gene,v_gene,abundance,j_gene,len,CDR3nt,CDR3aa
-,TRBV9,once,TRBJ1-3,14,TGTGCCAGCAGTACTACAGGGAAAGGAAACACCATATATTTT,CASSTTGKGNTIYF
-,TRBV5-5,few,TRBJ2-5,15,TGTGCCAGCAGCAATAGGAGAGATGGGCTAGAGACCCAGTACTTC,CASSNRRDGLETQYF
TRBD1,TRBV7-2,few,TRBJ1-3,17,TGTGCCAGCAGCCTCAATGAGGGACAGGGAGGAGGAAACACCATATATTTT,CASSLNEGQGGGNTIYF
TRBD2,TRBV11-2,-,TRBJ2-5,17,TGTGCCAGCAGCTCCCCATGGGACGACGGGGGGGCGGAGACCCAGTACTTC,CASSSPWDDGGAETQYF
-,TRBV29-1,few,TRBJ2-2,11,TGCAGCGTTGCCGTCACCGGGGAGCTGTTTTTT,CSVAVTGELFF
-,TRBV29-1,few,TRBJ2-5,11,TGCAGCGCAGGGGGGGAAGAGACCCAGTACTTC,CSAGGEETQYF
TRBD1,TRBV5-5,-,TRBJ2-5,17,TGTGCCAGCAGCTGGGTCTCCGGGACAGGGGCGGGGGAGACCCAGTACTTC,CASSWVSGTGAGETQYF
-,TRBV7-9,few,TRBJ2-3,11,TGTGCCAGCAGAACAAGGGATACGCAGTATTTT,CASRTRDTQYF
-,TRBV6-2/TRBV6-3,few,TRBJ2-7,14,TGTGCCAGCAGTCTGCCGGACAGTTCCTACGAGCAGTACTTC,CASSLPDSSYEQYF
TRBD2,TRBV18,-,TRBJ2-3,15,TGTGCCAGCTCACTCCAAGCGGGGGACCTGGATACGCAGTATTTT,CASSLQAGDLDTQYF
-,TRBV3-1,-,TRBJ2-4,15,TGTGCCAGCAGCCAAGATCCGGTGGGCAAAAACATTCAGTACTTC,CASSQDPVGKNIQYF
-,TRBV12-3/TRBV12-4,few,TRBJ2-3,16,TGTGCCAGCAGTTTACCAGGGGGGGGGCACACAGATACGCAGTATTTT,CASSLPGGGHTDTQYF
TRBD2,TRBV3-1,-,TRBJ2-1,15,TGTGCCAGCAGCCCGGGACTAGCGGGGGTTGGGGAGCAGTTCTTC,CASSPGLAGVGEQFF
TRBD1,TRBV12-3/TRBV12-4,-,TRBJ2-3,17,TGTGCCAGCAGTTCCACAGGGGGTATTAAGGGCACAGATACGCAGTATTTT,CASSSTGGIKGTDTQYF
TRBD2,TRBV5-1,many,TRBJ2-3,17,TGCGCCAGCAGCCTTGGTAGCGGGGCGTTTGGCACAGATACGCAGTATTTT,CASSLGSGAFGTDTQYF
-,TRBV28,few,TRBJ2-5,12,TGTGCCAGCAGCCTGTTTCGAGAGACCCAGTACTTC,CASSLFRETQYF
-,TRBV12-3/TRBV12-4,many,TRBJ2-2,12,TGTGCCAGCAGTTTGGTCAGCGGGGAGCTGTTTTTT,CASSLVSGELFF
TRBD1,TRBV4-3,many,TRBJ1-2,14,TGCGCCAGCAGCCAAGATGAGGGGGCGCGGGGCTACACCTTC,CASSQDEGARGYTF
TRBD2,TRBV11-1,many,TRBJ2-1,18,TGTGCCAGCAGCGGAATGGGATTGGGGGGGGAATCCTACAATGAGCAGTTCTTC,CASSGMGLGGESYNEQFF
-,TRBV7-2,-,TRBJ2-3,16,TGTGCCAGCAGCTTAGATCGAGTTTTAGGCGCAGATACGCAGTATTTT,CASSLDRVLGADTQYF
-,TRBV6-1,once,TRBJ2-3,13,TGTGCCAGCAGTTCCCCGCGTGGCGATACGCAGTATTTT,CASSSPRGDTQYF
-,TRBV6-6,few,TRBJ1-3,17,TGTGCCAGCAGTTACACGTGGGCGCCCCTCTCTGGAAACACCATATATTTT,CASSYTWAPLSGNTIYF
TRBD1,TRBV18,-,TRBJ1-5,15,TGTGCCAGCTCCGGGGAGACAGGGTTCAATCAGCCCCAGCATTTT,CASSGETGFNQPQHF
-,TRBV5-4,few,TRBJ1-3,14,TGTGCCAGCAGCTCCGGTCTGGCCGGAAACACCATATATTTT,CASSSGLAGNTIYF